The 20 T cell receptor beta chains presented below share a single source sample, sequenced in a study of blood T cell repertoires in COVID-19. TCRdb's table, derived via immunoSEQ multiplex PCR, lists solely in-frame clones and lacks some. The sample lists about 250,000 clones; approximately 85% were seen once. Sequencing used PBMCs or T cells enriched from blood (not recorded which). These receptors came from a woman in her 30s who had recovered from COVID-19.

The rearrangement links TRBV11-2 to TRBJ2-1, with 12 positions matching TRBD2. Trimming took 3 bases from V and 4 from J; bases not matched to a gene: 1. The CDR3 runs to 15 residues. Germline loops: CDR1 SGHAT, CDR2 FQNNGV. Written as DNA, the CDR3 is TGTGCCAGCAGCTTTCTAGCGGGAGGGTACAATGAGCAGTTCTTC. Translated: CASSFLAGGYNEQFF.

This clone was detected only a few times. The CDR3 region is CASSPGQAISYEQYF. As DNA, the CDR3 is TGTGCCAGCTCACCAGGACAGGCTATTTCCTACGAGCAGTACTTC. V and J are TRBV18 and TRBJ2-7, with 7 bases lining up with TRBD1. Germline assignment: CDR1 KGHSH and CDR2 LQKENI. With V trimmed by 2 bases and J by 1 base, 5 bases remained unmatched. The CDR3 sequence is 15 residues long.

The V and J genes are TRBV18 and TRBJ1-1; D ambiguous. This CDR3 has 13 residues. Germline values: CDR1 KGHSH, CDR2 LQKENI. V dropped 5 bases and J dropped 3 bases, with 10 bases sitting between them. The CDR3 coding sequence is TGTGCCAGCTCAGCGGGCCTGGACACTGAAGCTTTCTTT. Translation gives CASSAGLDTEAFF. Full variable domain (outside the CDR3, taken from reference TRBV18 and TRBJ1-1): NAGVMQNPRHLVRRRGQEARLRCSPMKGHSHVYWYRQLPEEGLKFMVYLQKENIIDESGMPKERFSAEFPKEGPSILRIQQVVRGDSAAYFCASSAGLDTEAFFGQGTRLTVV.

The CDR3 bases are TGTGCCAGCAGCCCCGGGGGGCCCTCCTACGAGCAGTACTTC. It specifies CASSPGGPSYEQYF. The rearrangement uses TRBV9 and TRBJ2-7, with D perhaps TRBD2 (7 bases). Germline CDR1 is SGDLS and CDR2 is YYNGEE. The CDR3 loop spans 14 amino acids. Trimming took 4 bases from V and 0 from J, leaving 11 bases between them. Supplemented by reference TRBV9 and TRBJ2-7, the full variable domain reads DSGVTQTPKHLITATGQRVTLRCSPRSGDLSVYWYQQSLDQGLQFLIQYYNGEERAKGNILERFSAQQFPDLHSELNLSSLELGDSALYFCASSPGGPSYEQYFGPGTRLTVT.

The gene calls are TRBV7-3 and TRBJ2-7; 7 bases are shared with TRBD2. This CDR3 has 15 amino acids. The germline V gene has CDR1 SGHTA and CDR2 FQGTGA. Trimming removed 5 bases from V and 1 base from J; junction bases left unmatched: 8. The CDR3 DNA reads as TGTGCCAGCAGCCAAGAAGCGGGATGGTCCTACGAGCAGTACTTC. Protein sequence: CASSQEAGWSYEQYF.

The rearrangement joins TRBV20-1 to TRBJ2-3; 7 bases match TRBD1. The CDR3 totals 14 residues. Germline V gene lookup returns CDR1 DFQATT and CDR2 SNEGSKA (reference sequence). The V gene end was trimmed by 3 bases and the J gene end by 5 bases; junction bases not matched to a gene: 8. The CDR3 reads CSASREQGEDTQYF. Here the CDR3 DNA reads TGCAGTGCTAGTAGGGAGCAGGGGGAAGATACGCAGTATTTT.

V usage is TRBV19 and J usage is TRBJ2-4; 9 nucleotides agree with TRBD1. V lost 6 bases and J lost 5; bases outside the gene matches: 17. CDR1 and CDR2 from the germline V gene are LNHDA and SQIVND (reference sequence). The CDR3 has 18 amino acids. CDR3 protein: CASRGPGQGNSFENIQYF. CDR3 DNA sequence: TGTGCCAGTAGAGGGCCGGGACAGGGAAACAGCTTTGAAAACATTCAGTACTTC.

J is TRBJ1-1 and V is TRBV5-1; 10 bases are shared with TRBD1. This CDR3 is built from 17 residues. Germline lookup yields CDR1 SGHRS and CDR2 YFSETQ. Unmatched junction bases numbered 13, after V lost 4 bases and J lost 4 bases. The CDR3 nucleotides are TGCGCCAGCAGCCCCACCGGGACAGGGGCTTTCGGCACTGAAGCTTTCTTT. It encodes CASSPTGTGAFGTEAFF.

Notes on this clone: The germline gene is not matched at one end of the junction; a read error may be the cause. The CDR3: CGVRTGGNYGYTF. DNA of the CDR3: TGCGGCGTTCGGACAGGAGGGAACTATGGCTACACCTTC. The V and J genes are TRBV29-1 and TRBJ1-2; 7 bases align to TRBD1. This CDR3 is built from 13 residues. Germline V CDR1 and CDR2: SQVTM, ANQGSEA.

This clone was counted only a few times. This chain connects TRBV28 to TRBJ1-1; the D gene is possibly TRBD1 (5 bases). Trimming cost V 7 bases and J 8 bases, with 20 bases left between them. Germline V gives CDR1 MDHEN, CDR2 SYDVKM. The CDR3 extends over 14 amino acids. CDR3 sequence (DNA): TGTGCCAGCACCTCCGGGACTATCGGATCGGAAGCTTTCTTT. It yields the protein CASTSGTIGSEAFF. Combining the CDR3 with reference TRBV28 and TRBJ1-1 gives the whole variable domain DVKVTQSSRYLVKRTGEKVFLECVQDMDHENMFWYRQDPGLGLRLIYFSYDVKMKEKGDIPEGYSVSREKKERFSLILESASTNQTSMYLCASTSGTIGSEAFFGQGTRLTVV.

J is TRBJ2-3 and V is TRBV7-9, with 9 nucleotides matching TRBD2. CDR3 size: 19 residues. Germline V gene sequence: CDR1 SEHNR, CDR2 FQNEAQ (reference sequence). Unmatched junction bases numbered 15, after V lost 3 bases and J lost 2 bases. The CDR3 spells CASSFLAGSAGPITDTQYF. CDR3 in DNA: TGTGCCAGCAGCTTCCTAGCGGGGTCCGCGGGTCCCATCACAGATACGCAGTATTTT. Variable domain in full (rest from reference TRBV7-9 and TRBJ2-3): DTGVSQNPRHKITKRGQNVTFRCDPISEHNRLYWYRQTLGQGPEFLTYFQNEAQLEKSRLLSDRFSAERPKGSFSTLEIQRTEQGDSAMYLCASSFLAGSAGPITDTQYFGPGTRLTVL.

This chain uses TRBV21-1 with TRBJ2-5; no check of the table's D call, TRBD2, against the DNA was made. TRBV21-1 counts as a pseudogene. This CDR3 has 15 amino acids. CDR3 region: CASSRLAAKPGTQYF. The CDR3 DNA reads as TGTGCCAGCAGCCGTCTAGCGGCTAAACCGGGGACCCAGTACTTC.

Only a few counts were recorded for this clone. This sequence joins TRBV5-1 and TRBJ1-1, with a tentative D call TRBD1 (6 bases). The V gene's germline CDR1 is SGHRS and CDR2 YFSETQ. Trimming shortened V by 4 bases and J by 0 bases, and 13 bases separated the two germline ends. The CDR3 loop spans 15 amino acids. This CDR3 is CASSDGQLMNTEAFF. In nucleotides, the CDR3 is TGCGCCAGCAGCGACGGACAGCTCATGAACACTGAAGCTTTCTTT.

This chain uses TRBV2 with TRBJ2-2, with 12 bases fitting TRBD1. The J segment lost 8 bases and the V segment lost 6 bases, leaving 4 bases of the junction unmatched. Germline CDR1 reads SNHLY; CDR2 reads FYNNEI. CDR3 size: 14 residues. The CDR3 DNA follows: TGTGCCAGCAGGGGACAGGGGGCCCTAGGGGAGCTGTTTTTT. Its protein product is CASRGQGALGELFF.

V usage is TRBV28 and J usage is TRBJ1-5; D unclear. Germline V gene sequence: CDR1 MDHEN, CDR2 SYDVKM. The CDR3 consists of 12 residues. V lost 6 bases, J lost 6 bases, and 9 bases lay in between. CDR3 loop: CASSYSLQPQHF. The DNA of the CDR3 is TGTGCCAGCAGCTATAGCCTTCAGCCCCAGCATTTT. Variable domain in full (rest from reference TRBV28 and TRBJ1-5): DVKVTQSSRYLVKRTGEKVFLECVQDMDHENMFWYRQDPGLGLRLIYFSYDVKMKEKGDIPEGYSVSREKKERFSLILESASTNQTSMYLCASSYSLQPQHFGDGTRLSIL.

The V call is TRBV7-2, the J call TRBJ1-2; tentative D call: TRBD1 (5 bases). Germline V gene sequence: CDR1 SGHTA, CDR2 FQGNSA. The CDR3 is made up of 14 amino acids. The V end was cut by 5 bases, the J end by 6 bases, with 16 bases between. CDR3: CASSLRQLTNGYTF. CDR3 in DNA: TGTGCCAGCAGCCTAAGACAGCTAACTAATGGCTACACCTTC. Looking up the rest from reference TRBV7-2 and TRBJ1-2 gives the full variable domain: GAGVSQSPSNKVTEKGKDVELRCDPISGHTALYWYRQSLGQGLEFLIYFQGNSAPDKSGLPSDRFSAERTGGSVSTLTIQRTQQEDSAVYLCASSLRQLTNGYTFGSGTRLTVV.

The CDR3 bases are TGCAGTGCTAGAGGGGGAGAAAAGCAGTTCTTC. Translated, it gives CSARGGEKQFF. The chain has TRBV20-1 and TRBJ2-1, with a tentative D call TRBD2 (5 bases). The CDR3 is 11 residues long. The V end lost 1 base, the J end lost 11 bases, and 9 bases lay between the germline ends. Germline lookup yields CDR1 DFQATT and CDR2 SNEGSKA (reference sequence).

The rearrangement links TRBV7-9 to TRBJ1-2, with D unresolved. There are 14 residues in the CDR3. The germline V gene encodes CDR1 SEHNR and CDR2 FQNEAQ (reference sequence). With 2 bases removed from V and 6 bases from J, the gap between germline ends came to 13 bases. Here the CDR3 DNA reads TGTGCCAGCAGCTTAAGTCCTCTAGTGGATGGCTACACCTTC. Translated: CASSLSPLVDGYTF.

The chain carries TRBV5-5 and TRBJ1-2, with D maybe TRBD1 (6 bases). Trimming removed 2 bases at V and 5 bases at J, with 16 bases between. The length of the CDR3 is 15 residues. Germline V gene lookup returns CDR1 SGHKS and CDR2 YYEKEE (reference sequence). The CDR3 DNA reads as TGTGCCAGCAGCTTTGGAGTGGGGGCGGCTTATGGCTACACCTTC. It translates to CASSFGVGAAYGYTF. Together with reference TRBV5-5 and TRBJ1-2, the CDR3 gives the full variable domain: DAGVTQSPTHLIKTRGQQVTLRCSPISGHKSVSWYQQVLGQGPQFIFQYYEKEERGRGNFPDRFSARQFPNYSSELNVNALLLGDSALYLCASSFGVGAAYGYTFGSGTRLTVV.

The rearrangement links TRBV30 to TRBJ1-4; 9 bases align to TRBD1. The J segment lost 8 bases and the V segment lost 3 bases, leaving 7 bases of the junction unmatched. The CDR3 runs to 14 residues. Looked up from germline, CDR1 is GTSNPN and CDR2 is SVGIG (reference sequence). The CDR3: CAWSLGTGNEKLFF. For the CDR3, the DNA is TGTGCCTGGAGCCTTGGGACAGGGAACGAAAAACTGTTTTTT.